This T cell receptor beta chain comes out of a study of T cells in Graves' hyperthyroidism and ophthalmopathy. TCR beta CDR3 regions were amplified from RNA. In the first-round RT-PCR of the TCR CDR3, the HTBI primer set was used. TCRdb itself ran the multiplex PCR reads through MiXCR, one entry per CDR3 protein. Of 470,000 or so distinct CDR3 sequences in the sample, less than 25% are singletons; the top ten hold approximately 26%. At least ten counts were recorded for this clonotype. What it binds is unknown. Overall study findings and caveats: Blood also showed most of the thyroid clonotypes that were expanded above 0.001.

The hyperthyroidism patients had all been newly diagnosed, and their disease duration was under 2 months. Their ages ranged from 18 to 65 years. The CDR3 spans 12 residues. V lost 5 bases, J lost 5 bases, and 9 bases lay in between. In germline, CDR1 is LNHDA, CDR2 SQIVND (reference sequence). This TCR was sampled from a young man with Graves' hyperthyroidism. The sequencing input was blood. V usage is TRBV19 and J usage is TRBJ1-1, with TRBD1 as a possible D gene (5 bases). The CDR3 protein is CASSQTVTEAFF. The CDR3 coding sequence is TGTGCCAGTAGTCAGACAGTAACTGAAGCTTTCTTT.